The 9 T cell receptor beta chains reported below all come from one sample, sequenced in a study of cytotoxic CD8 clonotypes in ibrutinib-treated CLL. The data were produced by immunoSEQ multiplex PCR, yet TCRdb's version contains in-frame clones alone and is incomplete. Here the sample spans roughly 200,000 clones, roughly 73% being singletons. Sequenced here: PBMCs, sampled after 12 months of ibrutinib treatment. The receptors were sampled from a human donor with chronic lymphocytic leukemia.

This chain uses TRBV5-1 with TRBJ2-1; D possibly corresponds to TRBD1 (5 bases). This CDR3 is 14 amino acids long. The V gene lost 1 base and the J gene lost 5 bases, with 10 bases spanning the gap. Germline V gives CDR1 SGHRS, CDR2 YFSETQ. CDR3 amino acids: CASSLSQGDNEQFF. The CDR3 DNA reads as TGCGCCAGCAGCTTGAGTCAGGGTGACAATGAGCAGTTCTTC.

CDR3 bases: TGTGCCAGCAGCGGGGAGCGGGGGCTTCTCACCGGGGAGCTGTTTTTT. Translation gives CASSGERGLLTGELFF. The gene calls are TRBV9 and TRBJ2-2; 8 nucleotides align to TRBD2. The CDR3 has 16 amino acids. V trimming: 3 bases; J trimming: 4 bases; junction bases outside the gene matches: 8. Germline V lookup: CDR1 SGDLS, CDR2 YYNGEE.

A single count supports this clone. The chain employs TRBV5-6 and TRBJ1-4, with D possibly being TRBD1 (6 bases). Between the trimmed V and J ends, which lost 4 bases and 4 bases, there was a span of 17 bases. CDR3 length: 16 residues. Germline values: CDR1 SGHDT, CDR2 YYEEEE. The CDR3 is CASSPEGGGLNEKLFF. CDR3 in DNA: TGTGCCAGCAGCCCAGAAGGTGGGGGCCTTAATGAAAAACTGTTTTTT.

This sequence joins TRBV6-1 and TRBJ1-6; 7 bases are a match to TRBD1. Germline trimming cut 8 bases from V and 8 bases from J; bases unmatched to any gene: 9. Germline CDR1 is MNHNS and CDR2 is SASEGT. The CDR3 sequence is 14 residues long. CDR3 region: CASSFTGVDSPLHF. The CDR3 bases are TGTGCCAGCTCCTTCACAGGGGTGGATTCACCCCTCCACTTT.

This clone was observed a single time. The chain links TRBV6-6 to TRBJ1-2; the D gene is possibly TRBD1 (5 bases). V lost 6 bases and J lost 7, with 15 bases in between. Germline values: CDR1 MNHNY, CDR2 SVGAGI (reference sequence). The CDR3 runs to 13 residues. The CDR3 coding sequence is TGTGCCAGCAGGGACATAGCCCAGAGTGGCTACACCTTC. The encoded protein is CASRDIAQSGYTF.

This clone was picked up a small number of times. V gene TRBV6-5 combines with J gene TRBJ2-7, with TRBD2 matching 8 bases. V dropped 0 bases and J dropped 1; count of bases not matched to a gene: 5. The CDR3 has 16 amino acids. The germline CDR1 and CDR2 sequences are MNHEY and SVGAGI. The CDR3 sequence is CASSYSVAGGSYEQYF. The DNA of the CDR3 is TGTGCCAGCAGTTACTCTGTCGCGGGAGGATCCTACGAGCAGTACTTC.

The chain links TRBV27 to TRBJ1-2; D not resolved. CDR3 length: 14 residues. Trimming cost V 0 bases and J 7 bases, with 12 bases left between them. CDR1 is MNHEY, CDR2 SMNVEV, per germline (reference sequence). CDR3 residues: CASSLSPGNSGYTF. In nucleotides, the CDR3 is TGTGCCAGCAGTTTATCCCCAGGAAATTCTGGCTACACCTTC.

This clone was seen a handful of times. The CDR3 sequence is CASNEGNYGYTF. The CDR3 region has the DNA TGTGCCAGCAATGAGGGGAACTATGGCTACACCTTC. The chain employs TRBV28 and TRBJ1-2, with D maybe TRBD1 (5 bases). This CDR3 is built from 12 residues. V was clipped by 7 bases and J by 2 bases, with 8 bases between them. Germline V CDR1 and CDR2: MDHEN, SYDVKM.

V and J are TRBV2 and TRBJ2-5; a possible D gene is TRBD1 (5 bases). Germline V gene data show CDR1 as SNHLY and CDR2 as FYNNEI. Trimming removed 7 bases from V and 4 bases from J, with 10 bases in between. The CDR3 loop spans 12 amino acids. CDR3 nucleotides: TGTGCCAGCAATCCAGGGCGAGAGACCCAGTACTTC. Its protein product is CASNPGRETQYF.